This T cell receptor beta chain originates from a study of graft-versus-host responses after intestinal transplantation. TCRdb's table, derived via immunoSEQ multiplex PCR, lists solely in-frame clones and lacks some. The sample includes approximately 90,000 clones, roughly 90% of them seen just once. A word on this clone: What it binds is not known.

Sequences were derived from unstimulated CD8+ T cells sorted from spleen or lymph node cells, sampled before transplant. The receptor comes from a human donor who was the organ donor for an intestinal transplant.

CDR3 in DNA: TGTGCCAGCAGCTTTACGGGACTGAGACGGGGCACCGGGGAGCTGTTTTTT. This gives the protein CASSFTGLRRGTGELFF. The chain combines TRBV13 with TRBJ2-2; D might be TRBD2 (6 bases). The CDR3 has 17 residues. Germline CDR1 and CDR2: PRHDT and FYEKMQ (reference sequence). The V end was cut by 3 bases, the J end by 4 bases, with 18 bases between.